This TCR beta chain is drawn from a study of blood T cells in healthy people across ages. Donors were healthy Caucasian individuals from Russia aged roughly 6 to 90. Each sample yielded at least 6 micrograms of PBMC total RNA. Trimming took off 0 bases at V and 4 bases at J, with 15 bases between the two ends. The CDR3 covers 15 residues. Looked up from germline, CDR1 is DFQATT and CDR2 is SNEGSKA (reference sequence). With a J-beta primer mix and a sample-barcoded 5' primer, a second PCR ran about 7 to 12 cycles. TCRdb reanalysed the 5' RACE reads using MiXCR and keeps one entry per CDR3 protein. The table records roughly 1,500,000 distinct CDR3 sequences, roughly 40% of them present only once.

This chain uses TRBV20-1 with TRBJ2-5; D possibly matches TRBD1 or TRBD2 (5 bases each). Sequencing was performed on blood. The sequence came from a woman between 18 and 30 years old in good health. This CDR3 is CSARDLAGTGETQYF. As DNA, the CDR3 is TGCAGTGCTAGAGATTTAGCAGGGACCGGAGAGACCCAGTACTTC.